Listed here are 3 T cell receptor beta chains from one sample, sequenced in a study of beta chain features in type 1 diabetes. Reverse transcribing all isolated RNA meant expressed TCRB transcripts were sequenced. TCRdb's copy holds only in-frame clones and misses some; the assay was immunoSEQ multiplex PCR. The repertoire has around 200,000 clones, about 13% of them found once; the top ten carry about 0.66%. The material sequenced was central memory CD4+ T cells from blood. All receptors derive from a woman under 30 in good health.

This clone has ten or more counts. The chain combines TRBV29-1 with TRBJ1-1; D perhaps matches TRBD1 (5 bases). This CDR3 region has 11 residues. Per the germline V gene, CDR1 is SQVTM and CDR2 is ANQGSEA. Deletions cut 6 bases from V and 11 bases from J, with 16 bases between. Here the CDR3 DNA reads TGCAGCGTCGCCGGGCAGGGTTTGGCTTTCTTT. Its protein is CSVAGQGLAFF.

This chain uses TRBV27 with TRBJ2-7, with 7 positions matching TRBD1. The ends lost 2 bases at V and 2 bases at J; junction bases unmatched: 6. Per germline, CDR1 MNHEY and CDR2 SMNVEV (reference sequence). This CDR3 comprises 15 residues. This chain's CDR3 is CASSLMTGRPYEQYF. The CDR3 DNA sequence: TGTGCCAGCAGTTTAATGACAGGGAGACCCTACGAGCAGTACTTC.

The chain carries TRBV30 and TRBJ2-7; TRBD2 aligns across 9 bases. Germline V lookup: CDR1 GTSNPN, CDR2 SVGIG (reference sequence). The CDR3 is made up of 14 amino acids. V lost 3 bases to trimming and J lost 5 bases; unmatched junction nucleotides: 8. The CDR3 loop reads CAWRKREEGHEQYF. The DNA for the CDR3 is TGTGCCTGGAGAAAGCGGGAGGAAGGCCACGAGCAGTACTTC.